These T cell receptor beta chains were read from a single sample in a study of blood T cell repertoires in COVID-19. The table came from immunoSEQ multiplex PCR; TCRdb's copy has only in-frame clones and leaves some out. The sample lists around 110,000 clones; 76% were seen once. Specimen: peripheral blood. These receptors were obtained from an elderly man with COVID-19, enrolled during active disease. The CDR3 runs from the conserved cysteine through the conserved F or W. The order of the fields is clone size, D gene, J gene, V gene, CDR3 length, CDR3 DNA, CDR3 protein. A D gene is named only where the DNA matches it firmly. Clone size is stated in some rows and not others, as once, few, many or a class when expanded.

clone size: few; D gene: -; J gene: TRBJ2-7; V gene: TRBV19; CDR3 length: 14; CDR3 DNA: TGTGCCAGTAGTATAGGCAGGGACACCTACGAGCAGTACTTC; CDR3 protein: CASSIGRDTYEQYF
clone size: once; D gene: TRBD1; J gene: TRBJ1-5; V gene: TRBV6-5; CDR3 length: 13; CDR3 DNA: TGTGCCAGCAACAGGGGTCGCGATCAGCCCCAGCATTTT; CDR3 protein: CASNRGRDQPQHF
clone size: -; D gene: -; J gene: TRBJ1-3; V gene: TRBV28; CDR3 length: 15; CDR3 DNA: TGTGCCAGCAGTTCCTCACAGGGTACTGGAAACACCATATATTTT; CDR3 protein: CASSSSQGTGNTIYF
clone size: -; D gene: TRBD1; J gene: TRBJ1-5; V gene: TRBV6-5; CDR3 length: 13; CDR3 DNA: TGTGCCAGCAGGCTAACAGGGGCCCCGGCCCAGCATTTT; CDR3 protein: CASRLTGAPAQHF
clone size: -; D gene: -; J gene: TRBJ1-2; V gene: TRBV28; CDR3 length: 14; CDR3 DNA: TGTGCCAGCAGTTTTTGGGGCGATAACTATGGCTACACCTTC; CDR3 protein: CASSFWGDNYGYTF
clone size: once; D gene: TRBD2; J gene: TRBJ2-7; V gene: TRBV18; CDR3 length: 15; CDR3 DNA: TGTGCCAGCTCACCACCGGGGGGGAGTCACTACGAGCAGTACTTC; CDR3 protein: CASSPPGGSHYEQYF
clone size: -; D gene: -; J gene: TRBJ2-2; V gene: TRBV6-5; CDR3 length: 15; CDR3 DNA: TGTGCCAGCAGTTACTCGCGTAGGAACACCGGGGAGCTGTTTTTT; CDR3 protein: CASSYSRRNTGELFF
clone size: -; D gene: -; J gene: TRBJ1-1; V gene: TRBV9; CDR3 length: 13; CDR3 DNA: TGTGCCAGCAGTAAGGACAGGAACACTGAAGCTTTCTTT; CDR3 protein: CASSKDRNTEAFF
clone size: few; D gene: TRBD1; J gene: TRBJ2-5; V gene: TRBV7-2; CDR3 length: 14; CDR3 DNA: TGTGCCAGCAGCTTAGGACAGGGAAGTGAGACCCAGTACTTC; CDR3 protein: CASSLGQGSETQYF
clone size: -; D gene: -; J gene: TRBJ2-1; V gene: TRBV14; CDR3 length: 12; CDR3 DNA: TGTGCCAGCAGCCACGTCCTTTATGAGCAGTTCTTC; CDR3 protein: CASSHVLYEQFF
clone size: once; D gene: TRBD1; J gene: TRBJ2-1; V gene: TRBV5-4; CDR3 length: 15; CDR3 DNA: TGTGCCAGCAGCTCAACGAGGGGGCGCGTTTGGGAGCAGTTCTTC; CDR3 protein: CASSSTRGRVWEQFF
clone size: -; D gene: -; J gene: TRBJ1-1; V gene: TRBV21-1; CDR3 length: 12; CDR3 DNA: TGTGCCAGCAGCAACAGGAACACTGAAGCTTTCTTT; CDR3 protein: CASSNRNTEAFF
clone size: few; D gene: -; J gene: TRBJ2-1; V gene: TRBV6-1; CDR3 length: 14; CDR3 DNA: TGTGCCAGCAGTGAACTACTTGAAAACAATGAGCAGTTCTTC; CDR3 protein: CASSELLENNEQFF
clone size: -; D gene: TRBD2; J gene: TRBJ2-5; V gene: TRBV29-1; CDR3 length: 16; CDR3 DNA: TGCAGCGTTGGACCCCTCCGCGGGAGTAGTCAAGAGACCCAGTACTTC; CDR3 protein: CSVGPLRGSSQETQYF
clone size: -; D gene: -; J gene: TRBJ1-2; V gene: TRBV29-1; CDR3 length: 13; CDR3 DNA: TGCAGCGTGGGGGGGCTGGGTAACTATGGCTACACCTTC; CDR3 protein: CSVGGLGNYGYTF
clone size: once; D gene: TRBD1; J gene: TRBJ1-5; V gene: TRBV5-8; CDR3 length: 15; CDR3 DNA: TGTGCCAGCAGCATAACAGGGGGCGCCGGTCAGCCCCAGCATTTT; CDR3 protein: CASSITGGAGQPQHF
clone size: -; D gene: TRBD1; J gene: TRBJ2-1; V gene: TRBV29-1; CDR3 length: 14; CDR3 DNA: TGCAGCGTTTTAACAGGGGACCCCTACAATGAGCAGTTCTTC; CDR3 protein: CSVLTGDPYNEQFF
clone size: few; D gene: -; J gene: TRBJ2-7; V gene: TRBV27; CDR3 length: 14; CDR3 DNA: TGTGCCAGCAGTTTGGCCGGGGTCCCCTACGAGCAGTACTTC; CDR3 protein: CASSLAGVPYEQYF
clone size: -; D gene: -; J gene: TRBJ1-1; V gene: TRBV7-9; CDR3 length: 14; CDR3 DNA: TGTGCCAGCAGCTTAGCGTTAGTAAACACTGAAGCTTTCTTT; CDR3 protein: CASSLALVNTEAFF
clone size: few; D gene: -; J gene: TRBJ2-7; V gene: TRBV10-3; CDR3 length: 13; CDR3 DNA: TGTGCCATCACGCCTGACACCTCCTACGAGCAGTACTTC; CDR3 protein: CAITPDTSYEQYF
clone size: -; D gene: TRBD2; J gene: TRBJ2-7; V gene: TRBV6-6; CDR3 length: 15; CDR3 DNA: TGTGCCAGCAGTAACCCTAGCGGGAGTGTCTACGAGCAGTACTTC; CDR3 protein: CASSNPSGSVYEQYF
clone size: once; D gene: -; J gene: TRBJ2-7; V gene: TRBV28; CDR3 length: 15; CDR3 DNA: TGTGCCAGCAGTTACGCGCCACAGAGCCTATACGAGCAGTACTTC; CDR3 protein: CASSYAPQSLYEQYF
clone size: -; D gene: -; J gene: TRBJ1-4; V gene: TRBV19; CDR3 length: 13; CDR3 DNA: TGTGCCAGTAGTTCAGGGGCCGATGAAAAACTGTTTTTT; CDR3 protein: CASSSGADEKLFF
clone size: -; D gene: -; J gene: TRBJ2-3; V gene: TRBV19; CDR3 length: 12; CDR3 DNA: TGTGCCAGTAGGATGGGGAGGGATACGCAGTATTTT; CDR3 protein: CASRMGRDTQYF
clone size: -; D gene: TRBD1; J gene: TRBJ1-2; V gene: TRBV25-1; CDR3 length: 16; CDR3 DNA: TGTGCCAGCAGTGAACATGAGGGGCAGGGGGGCTATGGCTACACCTTC; CDR3 protein: CASSEHEGQGGYGYTF